What follows is one T cell receptor (beta chain) and its context. This sample is drawn from a study of technical replicates of blood from four donors. Repertoires were generated with immunoSEQ multiplex PCR, while TCRdb's copy carries only in-frame clones and drops some. The table shows around 86,000 clones, with around 96% occurring only once. The TCR sequence derives from a human donor in good health. Sequenced material: T cells isolated from PBMCs.

CDR3 in amino acids: CASSQLTGTLYEQYF. CDR3 in DNA: TGCGCCAGCAGCCAACTGACAGGGACCCTCTACGAGCAGTACTTC. The chain carries TRBV4-1 and TRBJ2-7, with 7 bases matching TRBD1. Losses at the gene ends were 2 bases for V and 3 bases for J; bases not matched to a gene: 7. From germline, CDR1 is MGHRA and CDR2 YSYEKL. This CDR3 contains 15 residues.